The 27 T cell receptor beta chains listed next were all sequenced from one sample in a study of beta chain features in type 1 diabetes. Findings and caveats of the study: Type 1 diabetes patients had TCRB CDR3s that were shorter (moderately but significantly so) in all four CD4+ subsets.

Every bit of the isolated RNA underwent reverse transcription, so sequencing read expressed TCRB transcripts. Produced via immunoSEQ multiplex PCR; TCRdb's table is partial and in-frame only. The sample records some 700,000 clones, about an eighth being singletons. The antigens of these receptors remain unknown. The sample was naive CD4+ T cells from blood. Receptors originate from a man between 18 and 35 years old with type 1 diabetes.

The CDR3 bases are TGTGCCTGGAGTGTACTAGGGGGGAAAAACATTCAGTACTTC. Encoded protein: CAWSVLGGKNIQYF. The V and J genes are TRBV30 and TRBJ2-4, with D perhaps being TRBD1 or TRBD2 (6 bases each). Germline lookup yields CDR1 GTSNPN and CDR2 SVGIG (reference sequence). Trimming shortened V by 0 bases and J by 4 bases, and 10 bases separated the two germline ends. This CDR3 has 14 residues.

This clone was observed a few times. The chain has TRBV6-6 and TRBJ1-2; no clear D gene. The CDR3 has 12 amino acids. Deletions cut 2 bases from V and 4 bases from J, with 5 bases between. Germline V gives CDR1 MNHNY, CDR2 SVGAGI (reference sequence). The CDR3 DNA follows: TGTGCCAGCAGTTACCCCTTCTATGGCTACACCTTC. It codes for CASSYPFYGYTF.

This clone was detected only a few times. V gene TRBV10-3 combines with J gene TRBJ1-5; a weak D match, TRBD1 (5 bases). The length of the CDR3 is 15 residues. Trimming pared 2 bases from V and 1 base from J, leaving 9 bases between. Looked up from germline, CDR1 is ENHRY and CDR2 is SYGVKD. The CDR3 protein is CAISELGGSNQPQHF. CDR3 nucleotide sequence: TGTGCCATCAGTGAGCTTGGGGGAAGCAATCAGCCCCAGCATTTT.

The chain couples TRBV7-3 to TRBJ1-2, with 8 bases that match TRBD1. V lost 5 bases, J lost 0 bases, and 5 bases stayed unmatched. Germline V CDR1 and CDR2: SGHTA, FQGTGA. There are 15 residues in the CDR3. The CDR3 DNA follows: TGTGCCAGCAGCCCCGGGACAGGTCCTAACTATGGCTACACCTTC. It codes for CASSPGTGPNYGYTF. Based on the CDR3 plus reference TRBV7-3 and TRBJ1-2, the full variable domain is GAGVSQTPSNKVTEKGKYVELRCDPISGHTALYWYRQSLGQGPEFLIYFQGTGAADDSGLPNDRFFAVRPEGSVSTLKIQRTERGDSAVYLCASSPGTGPNYGYTFGSGTRLTVV.

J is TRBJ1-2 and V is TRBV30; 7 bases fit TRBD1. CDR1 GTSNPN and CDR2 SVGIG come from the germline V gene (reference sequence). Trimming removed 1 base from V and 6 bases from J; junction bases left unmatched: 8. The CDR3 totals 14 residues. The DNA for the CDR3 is TGTGCCTGGAGTGCCCTGACAGGGTTGAATGGCTACACCTTC. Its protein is CAWSALTGLNGYTF. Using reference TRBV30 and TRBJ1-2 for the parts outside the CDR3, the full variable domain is SQTIHQWPATLVQPVGSPLSLECTVEGTSNPNLYWYRQAAGRGLQLLFYSVGIGQISSEVPQNLSASRPQDRQFILSSKKLLLSDSGFYLCAWSALTGLNGYTFGSGTRLTVV.

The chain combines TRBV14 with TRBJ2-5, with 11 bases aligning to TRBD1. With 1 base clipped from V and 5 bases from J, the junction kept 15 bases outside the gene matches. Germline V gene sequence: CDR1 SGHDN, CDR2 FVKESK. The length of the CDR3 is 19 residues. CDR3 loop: CASSQGGHAGQGAGETQYF. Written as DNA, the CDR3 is TGTGCCAGCAGCCAAGGAGGTCACGCCGGACAGGGGGCTGGGGAGACCCAGTACTTC. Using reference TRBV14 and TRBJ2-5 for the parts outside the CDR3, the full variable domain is EAGVTQFPSHSVIEKGQTVTLRCDPISGHDNLYWYRRVMGKEIKFLLHFVKESKQDESGMPNNRFLAERTGGTYSTLKVQPAELEDSGVYFCASSQGGHAGQGAGETQYFGPGTRLLVL.

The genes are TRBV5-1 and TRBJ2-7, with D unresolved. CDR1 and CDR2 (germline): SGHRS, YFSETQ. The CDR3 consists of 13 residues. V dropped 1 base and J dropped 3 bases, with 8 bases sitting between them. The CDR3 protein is CASSLLTSYEQYF. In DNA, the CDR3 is TGCGCCAGCAGCTTGCTAACAAGCTACGAGCAGTACTTC.

The CDR3 sequence: CASSGGFSNTGELFF. Written as DNA, the CDR3 is TGTGCCAGCAGTGGAGGGTTCTCGAACACCGGGGAGCTGTTTTTT. V is TRBV2 and J is TRBJ2-2; weak D call: TRBD2 (5 bases). This CDR3 contains 15 residues. Germline V gives CDR1 SNHLY, CDR2 FYNNEI. V dropped 4 bases and J dropped 0 bases, with 9 bases sitting between them.

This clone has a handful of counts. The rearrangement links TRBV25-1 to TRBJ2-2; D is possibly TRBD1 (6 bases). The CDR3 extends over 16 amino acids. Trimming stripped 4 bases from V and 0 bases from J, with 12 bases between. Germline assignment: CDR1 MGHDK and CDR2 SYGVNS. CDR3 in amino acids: CASSGYDRPNTGELFF. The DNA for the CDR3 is TGTGCCAGCAGTGGGTACGACAGGCCGAACACCGGGGAGCTGTTTTTT.

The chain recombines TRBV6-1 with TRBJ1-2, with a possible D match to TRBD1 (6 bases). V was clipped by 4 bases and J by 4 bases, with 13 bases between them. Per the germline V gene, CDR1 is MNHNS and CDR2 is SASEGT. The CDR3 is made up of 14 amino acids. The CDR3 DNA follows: TGTGCCAGCAGTGCGGGGGGCGTTGCCTATGGCTACACCTTC. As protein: CASSAGGVAYGYTF.

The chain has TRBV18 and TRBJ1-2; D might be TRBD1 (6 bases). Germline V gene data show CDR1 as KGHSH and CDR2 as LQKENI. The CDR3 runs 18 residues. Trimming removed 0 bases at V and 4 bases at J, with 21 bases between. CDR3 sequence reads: CASSPPMTATGNGYGYTF. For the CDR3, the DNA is TGTGCCAGCTCACCACCGATGACCGCTACAGGGAATGGCTATGGCTACACCTTC.

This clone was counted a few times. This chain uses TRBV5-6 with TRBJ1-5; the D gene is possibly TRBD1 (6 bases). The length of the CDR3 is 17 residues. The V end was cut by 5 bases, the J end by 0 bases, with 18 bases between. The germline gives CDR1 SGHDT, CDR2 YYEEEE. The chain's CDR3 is CASREGQKDYSNQPQHF. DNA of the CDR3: TGTGCCAGCAGGGAAGGACAGAAAGATTATAGCAATCAGCCCCAGCATTTT.

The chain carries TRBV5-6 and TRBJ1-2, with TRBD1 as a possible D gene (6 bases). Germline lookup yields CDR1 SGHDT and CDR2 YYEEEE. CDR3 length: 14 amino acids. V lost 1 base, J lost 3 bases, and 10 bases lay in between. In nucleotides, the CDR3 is TGTGCCAGCAGCTTGTTACAGGGAGACTATGGCTACACCTTC. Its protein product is CASSLLQGDYGYTF.

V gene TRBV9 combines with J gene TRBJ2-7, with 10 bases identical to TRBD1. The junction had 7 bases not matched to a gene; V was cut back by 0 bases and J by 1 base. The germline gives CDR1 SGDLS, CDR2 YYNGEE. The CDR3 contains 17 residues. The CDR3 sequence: CASSVAGGQGTSYEQYF. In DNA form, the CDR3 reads TGTGCCAGCAGCGTAGCGGGGGGACAGGGGACGTCCTACGAGCAGTACTTC.

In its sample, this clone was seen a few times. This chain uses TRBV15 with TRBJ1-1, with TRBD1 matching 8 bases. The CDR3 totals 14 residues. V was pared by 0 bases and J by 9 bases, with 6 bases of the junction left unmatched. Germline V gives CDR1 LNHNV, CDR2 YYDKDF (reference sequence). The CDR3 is CATSRERDRQKAFF. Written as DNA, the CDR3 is TGTGCCACCAGCAGAGAGCGGGACAGGCAAAAAGCTTTCTTT. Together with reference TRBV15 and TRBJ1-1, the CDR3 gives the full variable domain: DAMVIQNPRYQVTQFGKPVTLSCSQTLNHNVMYWYQQKSSQAPKLLFHYYDKDFNNEADTPDNFQSRRPNTSFCFLDIRSPGLGDTAMYLCATSRERDRQKAFFGQGTRLTVV.

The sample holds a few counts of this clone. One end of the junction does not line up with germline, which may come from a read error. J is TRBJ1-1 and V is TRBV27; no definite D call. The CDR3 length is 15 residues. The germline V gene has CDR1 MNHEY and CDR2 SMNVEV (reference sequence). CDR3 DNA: TGTGCCAGCAGTTTATCGTCCCTGGGTAACAGTGAAGCTTTCTTT. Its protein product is CASSLSSLGNSEAFF.

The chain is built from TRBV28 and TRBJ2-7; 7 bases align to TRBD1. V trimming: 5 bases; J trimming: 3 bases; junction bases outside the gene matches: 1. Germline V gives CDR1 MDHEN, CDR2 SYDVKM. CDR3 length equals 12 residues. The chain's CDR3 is CASSGQVYEQYF. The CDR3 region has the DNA TGTGCCAGCAGTGGACAGGTCTACGAGCAGTACTTC.

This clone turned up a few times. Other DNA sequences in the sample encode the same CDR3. The CDR3 nucleotides read TGTGCCTGGAGTACGGGACAGGGTGGCTATGGCTACACCTTC. The encoded protein is CAWSTGQGGYGYTF. The chain combines TRBV30 with TRBJ1-2; TRBD1 matches at 9 bases. The V gene's germline CDR1 is GTSNPN and CDR2 SVGIG (reference sequence). CDR3 length equals 14 residues. Trimming at V came to 2 bases and at J to 4 bases, leaving 5 bases not matched to a gene.

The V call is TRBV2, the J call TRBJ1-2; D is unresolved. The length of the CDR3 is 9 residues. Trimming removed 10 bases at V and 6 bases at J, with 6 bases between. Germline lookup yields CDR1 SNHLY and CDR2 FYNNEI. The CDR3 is CAKVDGYTF. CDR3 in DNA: TGTGCCAAGGTGGATGGCTACACCTTC. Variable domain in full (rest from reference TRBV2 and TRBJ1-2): EPEVTQTPSHQVTQMGQEVILRCVPISNHLYFYWYRQILGQKVEFLVSFYNNEISEKSEIFDDQFSVERPDGSNFTLKIRSTKLEDSAMYFCAKVDGYTFGSGTRLTVV.

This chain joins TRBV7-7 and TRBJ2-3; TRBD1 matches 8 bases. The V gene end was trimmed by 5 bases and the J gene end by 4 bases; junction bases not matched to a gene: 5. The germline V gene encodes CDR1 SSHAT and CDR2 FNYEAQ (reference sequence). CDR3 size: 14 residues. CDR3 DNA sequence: TGTGCCAGCAGCCGGGACAGGTTATCAGATACGCAGTATTTT. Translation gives CASSRDRLSDTQYF. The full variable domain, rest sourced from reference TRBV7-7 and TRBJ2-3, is GAGVSQSPRYKVTKRGQDVTLRCDPISSHATLYWYQQALGQGPEFLTYFNYEAQPDKSGLPSDRFSAERPEGSISTLTIQRTEQRDSAMYRCASSRDRLSDTQYFGPGTRLTVL.

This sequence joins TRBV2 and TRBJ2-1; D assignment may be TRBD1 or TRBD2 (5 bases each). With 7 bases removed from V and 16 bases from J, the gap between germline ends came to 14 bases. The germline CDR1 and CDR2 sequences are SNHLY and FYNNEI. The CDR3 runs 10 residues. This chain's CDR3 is CASTAGTSFF. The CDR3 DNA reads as TGTGCCAGCACTGCCGGGACCTCATTCTTC.

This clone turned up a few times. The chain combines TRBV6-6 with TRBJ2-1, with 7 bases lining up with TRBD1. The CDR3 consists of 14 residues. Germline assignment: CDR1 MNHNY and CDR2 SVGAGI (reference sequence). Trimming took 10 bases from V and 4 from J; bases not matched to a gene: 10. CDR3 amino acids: CAINGQETYNEQFF. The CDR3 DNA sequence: TGTGCCATCAACGGACAGGAGACATACAATGAGCAGTTCTTC.

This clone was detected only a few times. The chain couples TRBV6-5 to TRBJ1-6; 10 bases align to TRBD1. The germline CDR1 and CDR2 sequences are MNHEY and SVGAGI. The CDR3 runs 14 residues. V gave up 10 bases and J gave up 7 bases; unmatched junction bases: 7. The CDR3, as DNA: TGTGCCACTTGGACAGGGGGTATGAATTCACCCCTCCACTTT. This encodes CATWTGGMNSPLHF.

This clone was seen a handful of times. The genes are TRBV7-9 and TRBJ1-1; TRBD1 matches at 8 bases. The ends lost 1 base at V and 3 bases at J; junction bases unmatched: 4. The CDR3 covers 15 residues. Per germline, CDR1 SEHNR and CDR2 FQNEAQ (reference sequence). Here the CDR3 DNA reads TGTGCCAGCAGCTTAGGGACAGGGCCCCACACTGAAGCTTTCTTT. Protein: CASSLGTGPHTEAFF.

The CDR3 coding sequence is TGCGCCAGCAGCGCAGGATCAACTAATGAAAAACTGTTTTTT. Encoded protein: CASSAGSTNEKLFF. J is TRBJ1-4 and V is TRBV10-2, with unresolved D. CDR1 WSHSY and CDR2 SAAADI come from the germline V gene. V was shortened by 6 bases and J by 0 bases, with 8 bases between the two germline ends. The CDR3 sequence is 14 residues long.

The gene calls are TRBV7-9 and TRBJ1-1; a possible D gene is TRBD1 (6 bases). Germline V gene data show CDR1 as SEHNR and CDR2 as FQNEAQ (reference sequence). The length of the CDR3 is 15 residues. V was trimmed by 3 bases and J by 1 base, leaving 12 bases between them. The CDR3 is CASSFKGTPNTEAFF. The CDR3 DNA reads TGTGCCAGCAGCTTTAAGGGGACACCGAACACTGAAGCTTTCTTT.

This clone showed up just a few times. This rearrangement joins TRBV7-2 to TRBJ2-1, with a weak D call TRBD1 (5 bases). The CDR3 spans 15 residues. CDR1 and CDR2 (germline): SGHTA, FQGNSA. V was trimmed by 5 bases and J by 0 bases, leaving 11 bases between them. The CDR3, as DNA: TGTGCCAGCAGCAGGGGCCAGAGCTCCTACAATGAGCAGTTCTTC. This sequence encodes CASSRGQSSYNEQFF.